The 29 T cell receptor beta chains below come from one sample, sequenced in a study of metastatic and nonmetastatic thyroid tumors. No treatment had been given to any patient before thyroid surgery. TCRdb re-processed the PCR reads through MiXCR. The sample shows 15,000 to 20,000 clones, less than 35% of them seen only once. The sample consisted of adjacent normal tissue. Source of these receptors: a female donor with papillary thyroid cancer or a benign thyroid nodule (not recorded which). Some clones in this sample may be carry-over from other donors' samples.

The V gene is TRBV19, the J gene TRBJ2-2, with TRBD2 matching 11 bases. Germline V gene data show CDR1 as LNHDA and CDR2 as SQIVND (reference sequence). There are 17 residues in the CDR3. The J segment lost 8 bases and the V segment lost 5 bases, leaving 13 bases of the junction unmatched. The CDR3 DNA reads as TGTGCCAGTAGTGTAACACTAGCGGGAGATGGAGGAGGGGAGCTGTTTTTT. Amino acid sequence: CASSVTLAGDGGGELFF.

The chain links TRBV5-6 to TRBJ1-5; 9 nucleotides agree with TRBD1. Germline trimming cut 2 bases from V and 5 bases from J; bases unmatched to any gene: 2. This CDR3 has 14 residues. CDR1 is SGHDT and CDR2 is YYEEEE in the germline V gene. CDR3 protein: CASSFGTGYQPQHF. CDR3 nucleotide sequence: TGTGCCAGCAGCTTCGGGACAGGGTATCAGCCCCAGCATTTT.

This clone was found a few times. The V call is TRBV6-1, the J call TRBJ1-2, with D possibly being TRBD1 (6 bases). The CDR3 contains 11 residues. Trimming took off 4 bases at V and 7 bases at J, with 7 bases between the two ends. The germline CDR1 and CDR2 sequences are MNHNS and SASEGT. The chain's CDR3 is CASSGGLGYTF. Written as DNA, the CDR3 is TGTGCCAGCAGTGGGGGGCTTGGCTACACCTTC.

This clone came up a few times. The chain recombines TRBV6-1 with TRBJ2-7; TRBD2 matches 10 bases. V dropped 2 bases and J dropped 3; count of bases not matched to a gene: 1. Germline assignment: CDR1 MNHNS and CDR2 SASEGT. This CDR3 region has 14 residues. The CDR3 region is CASSELAGVYEQYF. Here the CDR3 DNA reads TGTGCCAGCAGTGAACTAGCGGGGGTCTACGAGCAGTACTTC.

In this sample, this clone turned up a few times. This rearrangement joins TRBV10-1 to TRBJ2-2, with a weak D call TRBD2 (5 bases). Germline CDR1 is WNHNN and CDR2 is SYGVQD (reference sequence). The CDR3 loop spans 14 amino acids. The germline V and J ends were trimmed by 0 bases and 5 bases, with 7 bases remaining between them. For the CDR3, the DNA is TGCGCCAGCAGTGAGTCTTCGGGAACCGGGGAGCTGTTTTTT. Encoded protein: CASSESSGTGELFF.

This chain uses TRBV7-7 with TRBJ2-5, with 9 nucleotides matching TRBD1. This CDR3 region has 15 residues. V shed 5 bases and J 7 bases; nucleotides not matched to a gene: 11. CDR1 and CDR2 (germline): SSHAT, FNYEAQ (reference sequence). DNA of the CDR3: TGTGCCAGCAGCCCCGGGACAGGGAATGTGGGGACCCAGTACTTC. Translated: CASSPGTGNVGTQYF.

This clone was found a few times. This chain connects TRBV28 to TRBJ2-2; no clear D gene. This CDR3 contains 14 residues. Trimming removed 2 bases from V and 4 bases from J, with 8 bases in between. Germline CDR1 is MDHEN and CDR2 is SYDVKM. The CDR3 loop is CASSLMSATGELFF. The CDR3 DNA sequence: TGTGCCAGCAGTTTAATGTCAGCCACCGGGGAGCTGTTTTTT.

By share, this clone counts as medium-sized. The CDR3 spells CATSDWTGETDTQYF. CDR3 sequence (DNA): TGTGCCACCAGTGATTGGACTGGAGAAACAGATACGCAGTATTTT. V is TRBV24-1 and J is TRBJ2-3; perhaps TRBD2 as D (5 bases). The CDR3 extends over 15 amino acids. Trimming shortened V by 2 bases and J by 3 bases, and 11 bases separated the two germline ends. Germline assignment: CDR1 KGHDR and CDR2 SFDVKD.

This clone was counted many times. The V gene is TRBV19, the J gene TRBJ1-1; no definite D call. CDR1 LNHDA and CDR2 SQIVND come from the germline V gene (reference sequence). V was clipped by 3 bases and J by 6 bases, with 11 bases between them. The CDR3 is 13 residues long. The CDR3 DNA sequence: TGTGCCAGTAGTATCAGACGGCACGCTGAAGCTTTCTTT. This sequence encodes CASSIRRHAEAFF.

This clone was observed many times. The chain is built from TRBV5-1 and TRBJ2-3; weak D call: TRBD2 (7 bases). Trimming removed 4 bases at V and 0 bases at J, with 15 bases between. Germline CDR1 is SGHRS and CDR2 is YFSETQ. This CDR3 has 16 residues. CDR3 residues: CASSPRGGASTDTQYF. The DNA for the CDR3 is TGCGCCAGCAGCCCTAGGGGGGGGGCTAGCACAGATACGCAGTATTTT.

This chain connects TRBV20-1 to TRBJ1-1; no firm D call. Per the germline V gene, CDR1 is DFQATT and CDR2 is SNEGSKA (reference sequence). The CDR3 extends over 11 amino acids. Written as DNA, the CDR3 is TGCAGGGGGTCAGGGAACACTGAAGCTTTCTTT. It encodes CRGSGNTEAFF.

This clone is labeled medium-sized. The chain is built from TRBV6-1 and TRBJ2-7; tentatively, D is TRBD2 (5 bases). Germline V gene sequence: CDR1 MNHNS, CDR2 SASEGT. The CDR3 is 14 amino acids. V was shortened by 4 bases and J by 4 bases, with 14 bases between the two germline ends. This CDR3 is CASSAGLALYEQYF. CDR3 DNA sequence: TGTGCCAGCAGTGCCGGACTGGCGTTATACGAGCAGTACTTC.

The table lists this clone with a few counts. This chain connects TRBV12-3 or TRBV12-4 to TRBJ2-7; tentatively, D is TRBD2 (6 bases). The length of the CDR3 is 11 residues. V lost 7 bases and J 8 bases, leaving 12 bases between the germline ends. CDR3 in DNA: TGTGCCAGCACCACGGGAGCCAAGCAGTACTTC. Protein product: CASTTGAKQYF.

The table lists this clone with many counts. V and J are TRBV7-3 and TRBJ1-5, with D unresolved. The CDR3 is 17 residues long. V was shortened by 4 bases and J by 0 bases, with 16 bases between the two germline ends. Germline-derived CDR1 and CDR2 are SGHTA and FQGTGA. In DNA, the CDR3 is TGTGCCAGCAGCTCAAGGGTAGGGTGCCATAGCAATCAGCCCCAGCATTTT. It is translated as CASSSRVGCHSNQPQHF. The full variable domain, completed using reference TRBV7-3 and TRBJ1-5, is GAGVSQTPSNKVTEKGKYVELRCDPISGHTALYWYRQSLGQGPEFLIYFQGTGAADDSGLPNDRFFAVRPEGSVSTLKIQRTERGDSAVYLCASSSRVGCHSNQPQHFGDGTRLSIL.

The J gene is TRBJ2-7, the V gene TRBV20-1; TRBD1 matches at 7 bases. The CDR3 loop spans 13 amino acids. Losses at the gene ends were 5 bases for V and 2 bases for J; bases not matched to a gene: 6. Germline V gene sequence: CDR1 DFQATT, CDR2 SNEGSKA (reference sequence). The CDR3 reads CSASDRTAYEQYF. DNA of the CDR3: TGCAGTGCTTCGGACAGGACAGCCTACGAGCAGTACTTC.

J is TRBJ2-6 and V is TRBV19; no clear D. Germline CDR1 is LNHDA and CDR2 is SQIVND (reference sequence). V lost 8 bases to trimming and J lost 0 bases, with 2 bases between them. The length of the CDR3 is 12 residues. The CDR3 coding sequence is TGTGCCAGTGGCTCTGGGGCCAACGTCCTGACTTTC. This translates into CASGSGANVLTF.

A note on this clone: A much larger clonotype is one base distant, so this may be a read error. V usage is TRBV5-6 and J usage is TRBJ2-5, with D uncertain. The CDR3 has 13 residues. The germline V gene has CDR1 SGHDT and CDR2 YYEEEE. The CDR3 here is CASSLQEQEPQYF. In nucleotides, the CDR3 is TGTGCCAGCAGCTTGCAGGAACAAGAGCCCCAGTACTTC.

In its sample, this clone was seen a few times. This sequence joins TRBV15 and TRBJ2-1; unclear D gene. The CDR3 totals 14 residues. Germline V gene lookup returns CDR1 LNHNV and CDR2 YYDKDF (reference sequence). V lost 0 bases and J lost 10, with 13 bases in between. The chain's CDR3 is CATSRDYGPGEQFF. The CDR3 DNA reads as TGTGCCACCAGCAGAGATTATGGCCCTGGCGAGCAGTTCTTC.

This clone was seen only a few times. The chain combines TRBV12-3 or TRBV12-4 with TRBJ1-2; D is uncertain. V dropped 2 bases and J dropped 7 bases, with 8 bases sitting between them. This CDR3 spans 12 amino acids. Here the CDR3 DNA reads TGTGCCAGCAGTTTATCGGGAAGTGGCTACACCTTC. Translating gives CASSLSGSGYTF.

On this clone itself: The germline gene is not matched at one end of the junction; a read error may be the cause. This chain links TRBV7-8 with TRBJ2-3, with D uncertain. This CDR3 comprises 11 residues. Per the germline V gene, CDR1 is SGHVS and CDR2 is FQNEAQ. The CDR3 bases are TGTGCCAACACCGCCGGAGATACGCAGAATTTT. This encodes CANTAGDTQNF.

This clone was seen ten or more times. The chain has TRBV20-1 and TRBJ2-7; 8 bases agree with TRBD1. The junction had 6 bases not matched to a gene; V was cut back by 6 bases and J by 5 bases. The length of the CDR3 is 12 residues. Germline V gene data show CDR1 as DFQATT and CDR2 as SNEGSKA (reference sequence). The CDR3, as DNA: TGCAGTGCACCCGACAGGGGCGACGAGCAGTACTTC. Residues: CSAPDRGDEQYF.

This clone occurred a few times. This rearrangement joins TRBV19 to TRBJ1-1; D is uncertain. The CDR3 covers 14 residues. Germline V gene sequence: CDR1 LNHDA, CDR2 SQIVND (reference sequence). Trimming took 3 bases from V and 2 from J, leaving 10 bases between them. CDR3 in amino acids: CASSMRETNTEAFF. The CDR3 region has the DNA TGTGCCAGTAGTATGAGGGAGACTAACACTGAAGCTTTCTTT. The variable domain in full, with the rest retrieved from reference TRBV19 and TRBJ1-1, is DGGITQSPKYLFRKEGQNVTLSCEQNLNHDAMYWYRQDPGQGLRLIYYSQIVNDFQKGDIAEGYSVSREKKESFPLTVTSAQKNPTAFYLCASSMRETNTEAFFGQGTRLTVV.

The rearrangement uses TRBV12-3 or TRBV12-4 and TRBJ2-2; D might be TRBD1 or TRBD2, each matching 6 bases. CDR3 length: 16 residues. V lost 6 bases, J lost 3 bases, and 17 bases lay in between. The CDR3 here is CASSDAGQSHTGELFF. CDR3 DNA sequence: TGTGCCAGCAGCGACGCGGGACAAAGTCACACCGGGGAGCTGTTTTTT.

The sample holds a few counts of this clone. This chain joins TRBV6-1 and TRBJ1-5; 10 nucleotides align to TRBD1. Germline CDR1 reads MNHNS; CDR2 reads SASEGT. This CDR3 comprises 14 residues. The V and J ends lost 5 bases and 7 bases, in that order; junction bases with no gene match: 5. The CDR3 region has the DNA TGTGCCAGCAGTAACCGGGACAGGGGCCAGCCCCAGCATTTT. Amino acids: CASSNRDRGQPQHF.

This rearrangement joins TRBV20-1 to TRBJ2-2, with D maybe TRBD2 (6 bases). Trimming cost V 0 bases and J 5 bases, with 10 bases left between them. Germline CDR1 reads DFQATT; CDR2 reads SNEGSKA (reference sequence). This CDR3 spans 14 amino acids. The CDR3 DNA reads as TGCAGTGCTAGAGACCTCGGAGGGACCGGGGAGCTGTTTTTT. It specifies CSARDLGGTGELFF.

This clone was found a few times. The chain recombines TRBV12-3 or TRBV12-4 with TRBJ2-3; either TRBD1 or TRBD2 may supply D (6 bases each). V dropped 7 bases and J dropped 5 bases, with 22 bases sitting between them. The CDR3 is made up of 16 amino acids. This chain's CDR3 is CASTRQVGGGKDTQYF. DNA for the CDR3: TGTGCCAGCACCCGACAGGTTGGGGGAGGAAAAGATACGCAGTATTTT.

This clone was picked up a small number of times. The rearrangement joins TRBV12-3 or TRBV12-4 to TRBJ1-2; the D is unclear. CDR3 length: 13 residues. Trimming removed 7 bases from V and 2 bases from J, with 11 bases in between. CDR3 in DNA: TGTGCCAGCACCATCGGTAGAAACTATGGCTACACCTTC. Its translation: CASTIGRNYGYTF.

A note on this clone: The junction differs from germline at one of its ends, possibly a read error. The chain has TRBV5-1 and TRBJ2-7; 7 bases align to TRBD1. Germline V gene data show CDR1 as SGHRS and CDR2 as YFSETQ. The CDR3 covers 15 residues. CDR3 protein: CANSSPGTAFYEQYF. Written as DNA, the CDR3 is TGCGCCAACAGCAGCCCCGGGACAGCCTTCTACGAGCAGTACTTC.

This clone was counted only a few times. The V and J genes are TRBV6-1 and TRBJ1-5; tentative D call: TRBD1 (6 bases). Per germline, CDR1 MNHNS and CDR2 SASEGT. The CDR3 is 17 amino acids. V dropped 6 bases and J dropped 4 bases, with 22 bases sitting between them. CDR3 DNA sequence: TGTGCCAGCAGCCGAGGGGGGGAGGGGTTTGGAAATCAGCCCCAGCATTTT. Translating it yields CASSRGGEGFGNQPQHF.